One sample yielded the 5 T cell receptor beta chains listed below, sequenced in a study of blood T cell repertoires in COVID-19. Repertoires were generated with immunoSEQ multiplex PCR, while TCRdb's copy carries only in-frame clones and drops some. The sample records approximately 230,000 clones, around 90% being singletons. The sample was peripheral blood. These receptors originate from a man aged 18 to 30 with active or convalescent COVID-19.

The rearrangement uses TRBV11-2 and TRBJ1-5; TRBD1 aligns across 9 bases. CDR3 length equals 14 residues. The V gene end was trimmed by 5 bases and the J gene end by 4 bases; junction bases not matched to a gene: 3. From germline, CDR1 is SGHAT and CDR2 FQNNGV. CDR3 amino acids: CASSRDRGNQPQHF. The CDR3, as DNA: TGTGCCAGCAGCAGAGACAGGGGGAATCAGCCCCAGCATTTT. Based on the CDR3 plus reference TRBV11-2 and TRBJ1-5, the full variable domain is EAGVAQSPRYKIIEKRQSVAFWCNPISGHATLYWYQQILGQGPKLLIQFQNNGVVDDSQLPKDRFSAERLKGVDSTLKIQPAKLEDSAVYLCASSRDRGNQPQHFGDGTRLSIL.

The chain is built from TRBV11-2 and TRBJ1-6; no reliable D call. The V gene's germline CDR1 is SGHAT and CDR2 FQNNGV. V dropped 1 base and J dropped 0 bases, with 7 bases sitting between them. CDR3 length: 16 residues. The CDR3 DNA sequence: TGTGCCAGCAGCTTAGGGTTGAGCTCCTATAATTCACCCCTCCACTTT. It translates to CASSLGLSSYNSPLHF. The full variable domain, its missing parts supplied by reference TRBV11-2 and TRBJ1-6, is EAGVAQSPRYKIIEKRQSVAFWCNPISGHATLYWYQQILGQGPKLLIQFQNNGVVDDSQLPKDRFSAERLKGVDSTLKIQPAKLEDSAVYLCASSLGLSSYNSPLHFGNGTRLTVT.

V and J are TRBV6-1 and TRBJ1-6; 10 bases match TRBD1. There are 16 residues in the CDR3. J lost 12 bases, V lost 2 bases, and 10 bases had no gene match. Germline V CDR1 and CDR2: MNHNS, SASEGT. CDR3 sequence reads: CASSENLGTGVRPLHF. CDR3 bases: TGTGCCAGCAGTGAAAACCTCGGGACAGGGGTTCGACCCCTCCACTTT.

This sequence joins TRBV4-1 and TRBJ2-7; D unresolved. The V end lost 0 bases, the J end lost 2 bases, and 8 bases lay between the germline ends. Per germline, CDR1 MGHRA and CDR2 YSYEKL. The CDR3 extends over 14 amino acids. In nucleotides, the CDR3 is TGCGCCAGCAGCCAAGAGAGTGTAACCTACGAGCAGTACTTC. This codes for CASSQESVTYEQYF.

J is TRBJ2-5 and V is TRBV18, with 8 bases lining up with TRBD2. From germline, CDR1 is KGHSH and CDR2 LQKENI. The CDR3 spans 15 residues. With 3 bases clipped from V and 1 base from J, the junction kept 4 bases outside the gene matches. The CDR3 DNA sequence: TGTGCCAGCTCACCTCCTGGACTAGCCCAAGAGACCCAGTACTTC. Its translation: CASSPPGLAQETQYF.